One TCR beta chain is described in this entry. The sample is drawn from a study of blood T cell repertoires in COVID-19. Looking at the study overall: Samples taken during acute and convalescent COVID-19 were collected in the United States, Italy and Spain.

Per the original methods: By means of reference gene primer amplification, nucleated cell counts were estimated. Sequencing was performed with immunoSEQ multiplex PCR; in TCRdb, only in-frame clones are kept and a portion is missing. That table furnishes V, J and clone size, whereas the DNA furnished D and trimming. The sample lists around 200,000 clones, about 83% occurring once. Seattle patient enrollment occurred during active infection, with longitudinal follow-up thereafter. The CDR3 runs 15 residues. V lost 3 bases and J lost 4, with 14 bases in between. The germline CDR1 and CDR2 sequences are SGDLS and YYNGEE.

The source material was peripheral blood. The chain recombines TRBV9 with TRBJ1-3; D is uncertain. The receptor's source is a woman under 40 with COVID-19, enrolled during active disease. In nucleotides, the CDR3 is TGTGCCAGCAGCGACTGGTGGGGAGAAGGAAACACCATATATTTT. Its protein product is CASSDWWGEGNTIYF.